This T cell receptor beta chain was found in a study of identifying expanded T cells in peripheral blood. General study points: Approximately two-week clone count variance significantly increased as total template count grew.

Data came from immunoSEQ multiplex PCR; TCRdb stores just in-frame clones and leaves some out. This table has 70,000 to 100,000 clones, about 88% appearing once. Trimming left V 4 bases short and J 4 bases short, with 11 bases between. The germline gives CDR1 SGHDT, CDR2 YYEEEE. This CDR3 region has 14 residues. About this clone: Antigen: not known.

J is TRBJ2-2 and V is TRBV5-6; D is perhaps TRBD2 (5 bases). The sample comprised blood. The receptor was derived from a person aged 18 to 70 in good health. CDR3 amino acids: CASSPGLITGELFF. The CDR3 DNA sequence: TGTGCCAGCAGCCCCGGACTGATCACCGGGGAGCTGTTTTTT.